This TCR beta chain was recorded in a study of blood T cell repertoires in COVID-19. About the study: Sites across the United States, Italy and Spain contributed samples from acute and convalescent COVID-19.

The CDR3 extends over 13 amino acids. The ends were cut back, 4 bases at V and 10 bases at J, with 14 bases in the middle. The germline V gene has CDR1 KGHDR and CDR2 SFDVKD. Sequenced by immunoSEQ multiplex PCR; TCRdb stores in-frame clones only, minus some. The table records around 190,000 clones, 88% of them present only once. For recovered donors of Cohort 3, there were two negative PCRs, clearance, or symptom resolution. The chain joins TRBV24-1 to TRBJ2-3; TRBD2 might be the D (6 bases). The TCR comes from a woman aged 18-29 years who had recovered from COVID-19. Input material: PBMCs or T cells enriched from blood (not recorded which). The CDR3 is CATSDTRLDAQYF. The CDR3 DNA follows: TGTGCCACCAGTGACACTCGACTAGACGCGCAGTATTTT.